Below are 30 T cell receptor beta chains sequenced from a single sample in a study of CD8 T cells in Susac syndrome (dated by TCRdb to between 2018 and 2020). Library prep was done by the immunoSEQ multiplex PCR assay. RNA was extracted using the RNeasy kit, and roughly 0.45 to 1 ug of the RNA was reverse transcribed with random hexamers. TCRdb trimmed the raw reads at Q25, called clones with MiXCR and kept productive beta chains. Entries are consolidated by CDR3 protein sequence, retaining the most common genes and DNA. The sample has about 76,000 distinct CDR3 sequences on record, 91% of them singletons. About 0.47% of the sample belongs to the ten largest clones. Sequences were obtained from CD8+ T cells from PBMCs. Source of these receptors: a human donor with multiple sclerosis.

The chain recombines TRBV29-1 with TRBJ2-2; tentatively, D is TRBD1 or TRBD2 (5 bases each). This CDR3 spans 14 amino acids. Trimming pared 1 base from V and 2 bases from J, leaving 8 bases between. Germline values: CDR1 SQVTM, CDR2 ANQGSEA. The CDR3 protein is CSVEGDGNTGELFF. The DNA of the CDR3 is TGCAGCGTTGAAGGGGACGGAAACACCGGGGAGCTGTTTTTT.

The J gene is TRBJ2-1, the V gene TRBV29-1; D is ambiguous. In germline, CDR1 is SQVTM, CDR2 ANQGSEA. Trimming removed 2 bases from V and 8 bases from J, with 13 bases in between. CDR3 size: 13 residues. CDR3 amino acids: CSVEPDTNDEQFF. CDR3 in DNA: TGCAGCGTTGAACCGGATACGAACGATGAGCAGTTCTTC.

This clonotype appeared a single time. This rearrangement joins TRBV7-8 to TRBJ2-1, with a possible D match to TRBD1 (6 bases). Trimming took off 2 bases at V and 7 bases at J, with 12 bases between the two ends. The germline gives CDR1 SGHVS, CDR2 FQNEAQ. The CDR3 is 14 residues long. Here the CDR3 DNA reads TGTGCCAGCAGCTTAACAGGGAACGCGAATGAGCAGTTCTTC. Translating gives CASSLTGNANEQFF.

The chain has TRBV5-6 and TRBJ2-1; 8 bases agree with TRBD2. Germline V lookup: CDR1 SGHDT, CDR2 YYEEEE. The CDR3 sequence is 16 residues long. The J segment lost 0 bases and the V segment lost 4 bases, leaving 6 bases of the junction unmatched. The CDR3 DNA follows: TGTGCCAGCAGCATCATTGGGACTAGCTCCTACAATGAGCAGTTCTTC. It specifies CASSIIGTSSYNEQFF.

This CDR3 is CASTLLWGADEQFF. CDR3 DNA: TGTGCCAGCACCCTCCTCTGGGGGGCCGATGAGCAGTTCTTC. The rearrangement uses TRBV27 and TRBJ2-1, with D perhaps assigned TRBD1 or TRBD2 (6 bases each). Germline V gives CDR1 MNHEY, CDR2 SMNVEV (reference sequence). The CDR3 covers 14 residues. V dropped 7 bases and J dropped 8 bases, with 18 bases sitting between them.

This rearrangement joins TRBV19 to TRBJ2-7; D is perhaps TRBD2 (6 bases). V shed 4 bases and J shed 1 base, with 14 bases lying between them. The CDR3 loop spans 15 amino acids. Germline-derived CDR1 and CDR2 are LNHDA and SQIVND (reference sequence). CDR3 residues: CASSSLGEESYEQYF. CDR3 in DNA: TGTGCCAGTAGTAGTTTGGGGGAGGAATCCTACGAGCAGTACTTC.

In the case of this clonotype: The junction shows a germline mismatch at one end, possibly a read error. The chain is built from TRBV28 and TRBJ1-5; possibly TRBD1 for D (6 bases). CDR3 length: 14 residues. CDR1 and CDR2 (germline): MDHEN, SYDVKM. The DNA for the CDR3 is TGTGCCAGCAGTTTAGGGGGCCAGCTGCAGCTCCAGCATTTT. Protein: CASSLGGQLQLQHF.

This clonotype was seen more than once but under ten times. V gene TRBV2 combines with J gene TRBJ2-3; 7 bases fit TRBD2. Germline CDR1 SNHLY, CDR2 FYNNEI. The CDR3 sequence is 16 residues long. Trimming at V came to 4 bases and at J to 0 bases, leaving 7 bases not matched to a gene. In DNA form, the CDR3 reads TGTGCCAGCAGTGTCCCCAGCGGGGTGAGCACAGATACGCAGTATTTT. Its translation: CASSVPSGVSTDTQYF.

The chain joins TRBV11-2 to TRBJ2-3, with D tentatively TRBD2 (6 bases). The CDR3 length is 14 residues. Trimming stripped 1 base from V and 6 bases from J, with 11 bases between. Per germline, CDR1 SGHAT and CDR2 FQNNGV. As DNA, the CDR3 is TGTGCCAGCAGCTTAGGGAGGGGCTCCGATACGCAGTATTTT. Translation gives CASSLGRGSDTQYF.

This chain uses TRBV9 with TRBJ2-2, with TRBD2 as a possible D gene (5 bases). CDR1 is SGDLS and CDR2 is YYNGEE in the germline V gene. The CDR3 spans 16 residues. The ends were cut back, 2 bases at V and 5 bases at J, with 16 bases in the middle. CDR3: CASSVRAAKSTGELFF. As DNA, the CDR3 is TGTGCCAGCAGCGTCCGAGCGGCCAAGTCAACCGGGGAGCTGTTTTTT. Full variable domain (missing parts from reference TRBV9 and TRBJ2-2): DSGVTQTPKHLITATGQRVTLRCSPRSGDLSVYWYQQSLDQGLQFLIQYYNGEERAKGNILERFSAQQFPDLHSELNLSSLELGDSALYFCASSVRAAKSTGELFFGEGSRLTVL.

The chain combines TRBV28 with TRBJ1-1; maybe TRBD1 (6 bases). This CDR3 comprises 16 residues. The germline CDR1 and CDR2 sequences are MDHEN and SYDVKM. V gave up 6 bases and J gave up 1 base, with 18 bases separating them. CDR3 DNA: TGTGCCAGCAGATTCCCAGAAGGGGGACCGAACACTGAAGCTTTCTTT. Translating it yields CASRFPEGGPNTEAFF.

V usage is TRBV11-2 and J usage is TRBJ2-1, with D unresolved. The V and J ends lost 0 bases and 9 bases respectively, with 15 bases between them. The length of the CDR3 is 15 residues. Germline lookup yields CDR1 SGHAT and CDR2 FQNNGV. In DNA, the CDR3 is TGTGCCAGCAGCTTAGATATGACCTTATGGTTTGAGCAGTTCTTC. This translates into CASSLDMTLWFEQFF.

This clonotype was counted only a few times. This chain links TRBV12-5 with TRBJ2-5; D tentatively fits TRBD1 or TRBD2 (5 bases each). Deletions cut 2 bases from V and 4 bases from J, with 8 bases between. Germline lookup yields CDR1 LGHNT and CDR2 FRNRAP. The CDR3 covers 13 residues. The CDR3 protein is CASGLNGGETQYF. CDR3 nucleotide sequence: TGTGCTAGTGGTTTGAATGGGGGAGAGACCCAGTACTTC.

V is TRBV7-8 and J is TRBJ2-2, with D uncertain. Germline V gene sequence: CDR1 SGHVS, CDR2 FQNEAQ. Between the trimmed V and J ends, which lost 1 base and 3 bases, there was a span of 3 bases. The CDR3 has 13 amino acids. The CDR3 loop reads CASSLVYTGELFF. The CDR3 nucleotides read TGTGCCAGCAGCTTAGTCTACACCGGGGAGCTGTTTTTT.

The chain carries TRBV27 and TRBJ2-7; 9 bases agree with TRBD1. This CDR3 is 15 amino acids long. V trimming: 4 bases; J trimming: 3 bases; junction bases outside the gene matches: 7. Germline V lookup: CDR1 MNHEY, CDR2 SMNVEV (reference sequence). The CDR3 spells CASSSDRGILYEQYF. The CDR3 nucleotides read TGTGCCAGCAGTTCCGACAGGGGGATACTCTACGAGCAGTACTTC.

This clonotype was observed a handful of times. The V gene is TRBV2, the J gene TRBJ2-7; D not certain. CDR3 size: 15 residues. Trimming shortened V by 4 bases and J by 6 bases, and 19 bases separated the two germline ends. The germline gives CDR1 SNHLY, CDR2 FYNNEI. CDR3 sequence reads: CASSGDQVSPSEQYF. The DNA for the CDR3 is TGTGCCAGCAGTGGGGATCAGGTCTCCCCTTCCGAGCAGTACTTC.

The chain recombines TRBV24-1 with TRBJ2-7; D may be TRBD1 (6 bases). The germline gives CDR1 KGHDR, CDR2 SFDVKD. The CDR3 extends over 12 amino acids. V was clipped by 5 bases and J by 3 bases, with 7 bases between them. Written as DNA, the CDR3 is TGTGCCACCAGTGCGGACAGCTACGAGCAGTACTTC. Its protein product is CATSADSYEQYF.

The chain carries TRBV19 and TRBJ1-1; D remains ambiguous. The CDR3 totals 12 residues. The V gene lost 6 bases and the J gene lost 1 base, with 6 bases spanning the gap. CDR1 is LNHDA, CDR2 SQIVND, per germline (reference sequence). The CDR3: CASRASNTEAFF. CDR3 nucleotide sequence: TGTGCCAGTAGGGCATCGAACACTGAAGCTTTCTTT.

The chain uses TRBV12-3 or TRBV12-4 and TRBJ1-1; D ambiguous. Trimming cost V 7 bases and J 4 bases, with 19 bases left between them. The CDR3 length is 15 residues. DNA for the CDR3: TGTGCCAGCACCAAACCCGAGGTAGATCGCACTGAAGCTTTCTTT. Translated: CASTKPEVDRTEAFF.

The J gene is TRBJ2-1, the V gene TRBV19, with TRBD2 matching over 7 bases. The V gene end was trimmed by 8 bases and the J gene end by 7 bases; junction bases not matched to a gene: 11. Germline V gene lookup returns CDR1 LNHDA and CDR2 SQIVND (reference sequence). The CDR3 has 14 residues. CDR3 region: CASEAQSGNNEQFF. CDR3 DNA: TGTGCCAGTGAGGCCCAGAGCGGGAATAATGAGCAGTTCTTC.

The rearrangement links TRBV3-1 to TRBJ2-1; 9 bases align to TRBD2. V gave up 3 bases and J gave up 1 base; unmatched junction bases: 4. This CDR3 has 16 residues. CDR1 is LGHDT, CDR2 YNNKEL, per germline (reference sequence). The CDR3 bases are TGTGCCAGCAGCCACATAGCGGGGGCGTCCTACAATGAGCAGTTCTTC. It specifies CASSHIAGASYNEQFF.

The chain carries TRBV20-1 and TRBJ2-5, with 11 nucleotides matching TRBD2. This CDR3 has 15 amino acids. Germline loops: CDR1 DFQATT, CDR2 SNEGSKA (reference sequence). Trimming took 6 bases from V and 1 from J; bases not matched to a gene: 7. The CDR3 nucleotides are TGCAGTGCGAGACTAGCGGGAAACCGCCAAGAGACCCAGTACTTC. Its translation: CSARLAGNRQETQYF.

The V call is TRBV5-4, the J call TRBJ2-5; possibly TRBD1 for D (6 bases). CDR1 is SGHNT, CDR2 YYREEE, per germline (reference sequence). The CDR3 sequence is 17 residues long. The germline V and J ends were trimmed by 0 bases and 5 bases, with 20 bases remaining between them. In nucleotides, the CDR3 is TGTGCCAGCAGCTTGGTGGCAGGGGTTGGTAGCGCGGAGACCCAGTACTTC. It is translated as CASSLVAGVGSAETQYF.

V and J are TRBV7-2 and TRBJ2-3; TRBD2 is a possible D gene (5 bases). Germline V gene lookup returns CDR1 SGHTA and CDR2 FQGNSA. Trimming took off 5 bases at V and 6 bases at J, with 15 bases between the two ends. The CDR3 loop spans 14 amino acids. The CDR3 DNA follows: TGTGCCAGCAGCCTTCGGACTGGCCAGGATACGCAGTATTTT. It codes for CASSLRTGQDTQYF.

This clonotype was seen once. The chain recombines TRBV19 with TRBJ2-6; D is uncertain. This CDR3 spans 19 amino acids. Trimming removed 1 base from V and 0 bases from J, with 16 bases in between. Germline CDR1 is LNHDA and CDR2 is SQIVND (reference sequence). The CDR3 here is CASSIAPEKESSGANVLTF. CDR3 nucleotide sequence: TGTGCCAGTAGTATAGCTCCAGAAAAAGAAAGCTCTGGGGCCAACGTCCTGACTTTC.

V gene TRBV5-1 combines with J gene TRBJ2-7; 11 positions agree with TRBD2. V shed 2 bases, J shed 6 bases, and the junction held 7 bases outside the gene matches. This CDR3 has 15 residues. Per germline, CDR1 SGHRS and CDR2 YFSETQ. CDR3 sequence: CASSFGTSGSVEQYF. Written as DNA, the CDR3 is TGCGCCAGCAGCTTCGGGACTAGCGGATCGGTCGAGCAGTACTTC.

The genes are TRBV12-3 or TRBV12-4 and TRBJ2-7; possibly TRBD1 for D (6 bases). CDR3 length: 12 residues. The germline V and J ends were trimmed by 8 bases and 1 base, with 9 bases remaining between them. The CDR3 sequence: CASRDISYEQYF. The CDR3 DNA reads as TGTGCCAGCCGGGACATTTCCTACGAGCAGTACTTC.

The chain couples TRBV12-3 or TRBV12-4 to TRBJ1-1; D gene uncertain. V shed 0 bases and J shed 0 bases, with 2 bases lying between them. The CDR3 length is 13 residues. CDR3 bases: TGTGCCAGCAGTTTAGCGCTGAACACTGAAGCTTTCTTT. Translating it yields CASSLALNTEAFF.

CDR3 sequence reads: CASSSRINYEQYF. The CDR3 nucleotides read TGTGCCAGCAGTTCCCGTATTAACTACGAGCAGTACTTC. The chain has TRBV28 and TRBJ2-7; D uncertain. V lost 4 bases and J lost 3, with 10 bases in between. The CDR3 contains 13 residues. Germline CDR1 is MDHEN and CDR2 is SYDVKM.

The rearrangement uses TRBV13 and TRBJ2-1; unclear D gene. Germline V gene sequence: CDR1 PRHDT, CDR2 FYEKMQ (reference sequence). The V gene lost 6 bases and the J gene lost 9 bases, with 12 bases spanning the gap. The CDR3 totals 12 residues. CDR3 DNA sequence: TGTGCCAGCAGGCCAAATAACGGTGAGCAGTTCTTC. Its translation: CASRPNNGEQFF.